These 18 T cell receptor beta chains share one sample of origin, sequenced in a study of blood T cells in healthy people across ages. A second about 6 to 11 cycle PCR used barcoded and J-beta primers. TCRdb independently ran MiXCR on the 5' RACE reads; one entry per CDR3 protein. The table records around 870,000 distinct CDR3 sequences, around 30% of them present only once. The material sequenced was blood. All receptors derive from a woman of 80 years or more in good health.

This chain uses TRBV7-6 with TRBJ2-1; a possible D gene is TRBD2 (5 bases). CDR1 is SGHVS, CDR2 FNYEAQ, per germline. V dropped 5 bases and J dropped 1 base, with 18 bases sitting between them. The CDR3 length is 17 residues. CDR3 DNA: TGTGCCAGCAGCCGGCTCGGACTTGACCGATCCTACAATGAGCAGTTCTTC. Translating it yields CASSRLGLDRSYNEQFF.

This clonotype turned up a few times. The chain links TRBV28 to TRBJ1-2; the D is unclear. The germline V and J ends were trimmed by 6 bases and 8 bases, with 7 bases remaining between them. From germline, CDR1 is MDHEN and CDR2 SYDVKM. The CDR3 consists of 10 residues. The CDR3 bases are TGTGCCAGCAGGGGTATGGGCTACACCTTC. Translating gives CASRGMGYTF.

Ten or more counts support this clonotype. This chain joins TRBV14 and TRBJ2-7; the D is unclear. The CDR3 sequence is 16 residues long. Germline V gene lookup returns CDR1 SGHDN and CDR2 FVKESK. V shed 4 bases and J shed 0 bases, with 16 bases lying between them. CDR3: CASSPGSQSFSYEQYF. The CDR3 coding sequence is TGTGCCAGCAGCCCAGGCAGTCAGAGCTTCTCCTACGAGCAGTACTTC. Supplemented by reference TRBV14 and TRBJ2-7, the full variable domain reads EAGVTQFPSHSVIEKGQTVTLRCDPISGHDNLYWYRRVMGKEIKFLLHFVKESKQDESGMPNNRFLAERTGGTYSTLKVQPAELEDSGVYFCASSPGSQSFSYEQYFGPGTRLTVT.

This chain joins TRBV12-3 or TRBV12-4 and TRBJ2-7; D is perhaps TRBD2 (6 bases). The J call is uncertain, as TRBJ2-5 better fits the DNA end. The CDR3 has 13 amino acids. CDR3 sequence reads: CASSFRDSGTQYF. CDR3 DNA sequence: TGTGCCAGCAGTTTTAGGGACTCGGGGACCCAGTACTTC.

This clonotype was picked up many times. The rearrangement joins TRBV2 to TRBJ2-1, with D unresolved. Germline lookup yields CDR1 SNHLY and CDR2 FYNNEI. Trimming took off 5 bases at V and 1 base at J, with 12 bases between the two ends. The CDR3 sequence is 15 residues long. This CDR3 reads CASSQDGLSYNEQFF. The CDR3 coding sequence is TGTGCCAGCAGTCAAGACGGATTATCCTACAATGAGCAGTTCTTC.

The chain joins TRBV27 to TRBJ1-2, with a possible D match to TRBD1 (5 bases). This CDR3 has 16 amino acids. V was cut by 0 bases and J by 4 bases, with 15 bases left in between. Germline V gene data show CDR1 as MNHEY and CDR2 as SMNVEV (reference sequence). Written as DNA, the CDR3 is TGTGCCAGCAGTTTATCGTTGGGACGGATTAGCTATGGCTACACCTTC. It translates to CASSLSLGRISYGYTF.

Many counts were recorded for this clonotype. The J gene is TRBJ1-5, the V gene TRBV12-3 or TRBV12-4; 9 bases are a match to TRBD1. Losses at the gene ends were 3 bases for V and 4 bases for J; bases not matched to a gene: 4. This CDR3 spans 15 amino acids. CDR3 region: CASSLTGGRNQPQHF. The CDR3, as DNA: TGTGCCAGCAGTTTGACAGGGGGGCGAAATCAGCCCCAGCATTTT.

The chain combines TRBV7-6 with TRBJ2-7; 7 positions agree with TRBD2. The CDR3 has 14 residues. CDR1 is SGHVS, CDR2 FNYEAQ, per germline. Germline trimming cut 5 bases from V and 7 bases from J; bases unmatched to any gene: 11. The CDR3 coding sequence is TGTGCCAGCAGCCCCGGGACTAAAAGTTTGGAGCAGTACTTC. Its translation is CASSPGTKSLEQYF.

Only one count was recorded for this clonotype. This chain joins TRBV20-1 and TRBJ2-2, with D possibly TRBD2 on 6 matching bases. The V gene lost 2 bases and the J gene lost 4 bases, with 14 bases spanning the gap. In germline, CDR1 is DFQATT, CDR2 SNEGSKA (reference sequence). The CDR3 is 15 residues long. CDR3 region: CSARSRGLSTGELFF. CDR3 DNA sequence: TGCAGTGCTAGATCTCGGGGGTTAAGCACCGGGGAGCTGTTTTTT.

Many counts were recorded for this clonotype. The V and J genes are TRBV6-6 and TRBJ2-7, with 7 bases identical to TRBD1. V trimming: 5 bases; J trimming: 0 bases; junction bases outside the gene matches: 10. Germline V gene sequence: CDR1 MNHNY, CDR2 SVGAGI (reference sequence). The CDR3 sequence is 16 residues long. The CDR3 loop is CASSQRRDSPSYEQYF. In DNA form, the CDR3 reads TGTGCCAGCAGTCAACGCCGGGACAGCCCCTCCTACGAGCAGTACTTC.

The chain has TRBV5-5 and TRBJ1-5; 7 bases agree with TRBD1. The CDR3 runs to 14 residues. CDR1 is SGHKS and CDR2 is YYEKEE in the germline V gene (reference sequence). J gave up 7 bases and V 4 bases, and 8 bases lay outside the gene matches. CDR3 loop: CASSGGTARQPQHF. Written as DNA, the CDR3 is TGTGCCAGCAGCGGAGGGACAGCCAGGCAGCCCCAGCATTTT.

This clonotype has a count of ten or more. This sequence joins TRBV20-1 and TRBJ2-5, with 11 bases aligning to TRBD2. The V segment lost 5 bases and the J segment 6 bases; nucleotides outside the gene matches: 8. This CDR3 is built from 14 residues. Germline CDR1 DFQATT, CDR2 SNEGSKA (reference sequence). The CDR3 loop reads CSAPLAGGRKTQYF. DNA for the CDR3: TGCAGTGCTCCTCTAGCGGGGGGCAGGAAGACCCAGTACTTC.

Details on this clonotype: A clone one base away is much larger, so this may be a read error. The chain links TRBV6-5 to TRBJ2-1, with TRBD2 matching over 12 bases. This CDR3 has 15 amino acids. The junction had 10 bases not matched to a gene; V was cut back by 11 bases and J by 5 bases. Germline CDR1 and CDR2: MNHEY and SVGAGI. Written as DNA, the CDR3 is TGTGCCGGCACCGCTCGGACTAGCGGGAACAATGAGCAGTTCTTC. This encodes CAGTARTSGNNEQFF.

This clonotype has at least ten counts. This chain connects TRBV27 to TRBJ2-7, with TRBD2 matching 9 bases. J gave up 2 bases and V 6 bases, and 8 bases lay outside the gene matches. CDR1 is MNHEY and CDR2 is SMNVEV in the germline V gene (reference sequence). The CDR3 runs to 15 residues. The CDR3 reads CASSKETSGAYEQYF. The CDR3 DNA sequence: TGTGCCAGCAGCAAGGAGACTAGCGGCGCCTACGAGCAGTACTTC.

The CDR3 is CSVENLQARIQETQYF. The CDR3 DNA sequence: TGCAGCGTTGAAAATTTGCAAGCACGGATCCAAGAGACCCAGTACTTC. The chain carries TRBV29-1 and TRBJ2-5, with D unresolved. Germline CDR1 and CDR2: SQVTM and ANQGSEA. V gave up 2 bases and J gave up 1 base, with 17 bases separating them. The length of the CDR3 is 16 residues.

The V call is TRBV5-1, the J call TRBJ1-1; D gene ambiguous. The germline V and J ends were trimmed by 6 bases and 1 base, with 13 bases remaining between them. This CDR3 comprises 14 residues. Per germline, CDR1 SGHRS and CDR2 YFSETQ. The CDR3 DNA sequence: TGCGCCAGCAACCAAGGAACAGCGAACACTGAAGCTTTCTTT. Its protein is CASNQGTANTEAFF.

This clonotype was seen ten or more times. The genes are TRBV20-1 and TRBJ2-1, with 7 bases fitting TRBD2. Germline trimming cut 5 bases from V and 5 bases from J; bases unmatched to any gene: 6. The CDR3 contains 13 residues. Germline assignment: CDR1 DFQATT and CDR2 SNEGSKA (reference sequence). CDR3 DNA sequence: TGCAGTGCTCTGGGCGGGGGTAACAATGAGCAGTTCTTC. Translated: CSALGGGNNEQFF.

This clonotype has at least ten counts. The CDR3 is CASSDPGGPGTQYF. As DNA, the CDR3 is TGTGCCAGCAGCGATCCGGGGGGGCCGGGGACCCAGTACTTC. The chain has TRBV6-5 and TRBJ2-5; 8 bases align to TRBD2. CDR3 length: 14 amino acids. From germline, CDR1 is MNHEY and CDR2 SVGAGI. The V segment lost 6 bases and the J segment 7 bases; nucleotides outside the gene matches: 10.